This T cell receptor (beta chain) was profiled in a study of identical twins. The trim removed 2 bases at V and 5 bases at J, leaving 7 bases unmatched. The CDR3 runs to 15 residues. The germline CDR1 and CDR2 sequences are MNHEY and SVGEGT. TCRdb re-called the 5' RACE reads with MiXCR, one entry per CDR3 protein. The sample lists 600,000 to 850,000 distinct CDR3 sequences; 18% were seen once. The same data also went into a second study, on T cells expressing NK-cell markers.

The chain links TRBV6-2 or TRBV6-3 to TRBJ2-7; TRBD1 matches at 9 bases. The TCR comes from a woman aged 18-30 years in good health. Sequencing was performed on PBMCs. In DNA form, the CDR3 reads TGTGCCAGCAGTTACAGGGGGACAGGGACCCACGAGCAGTACTTC. Residues: CASSYRGTGTHEQYF.